These T cell receptor beta chains were read from a single sample in a study of OX40 agonist ivuxolimab in advanced cancers. Sequenced by immunoSEQ multiplex PCR; TCRdb stores in-frame clones only, minus some. This sample has around 53,000 clones; 93% occur once, and the top ten carry approximately 20%. Material: CD4+ or CD8+ T cells sorted from blood, obtained in a trial of the OX40 agonist ivuxolimab. These receptor sequences come from an adult with an advanced solid tumor such as melanoma, head and neck, liver or kidney cancer. Each CDR3 is given with its conserved first and last residue. D genes are given only for firm matches. For some rows the clone size is stated as once, few or many, or as a class when expanded; others skip it.

>TRBJ2-3|TRBV7-9|-|-
TGTGCCAGCAGCTCGGGACTGTTCACAGATACGCAGTATTTT
CASSSGLFTDTQYF
>TRBJ2-7|TRBV28|-|-
TGTGCCAGCAGCGTCCGGGACCAGAGTTACGAGCAGTACTTC
CASSVRDQSYEQYF
>TRBJ2-2|TRBV2|-|-
TGTGCCAGCAACTTAGGGCCCGGGGAAACCGGGGAGCTGTTTTTT
CASNLGPGETGELFF
>TRBJ2-7|TRBV4-3|-|-
TGCGCCAGCAGCCAAGGGCTTGAGGGTTTTAGCTCCTACGAGCAGTACTTC
CASSQGLEGFSSYEQYF
>TRBJ1-3|TRBV30|-|once
TGTGCCTGGAGTGTAATCGGAAACACCATATATTTT
CAWSVIGNTIYF
>TRBJ1-2|TRBV14|-|once
TGTGCCAGCAGCCACATCTCAGGGGCCCTCGGTGGCTACACCTTC
CASSHISGALGGYTF
>TRBJ2-1|TRBV28|-|-
TGTGCCAGCAGTCCCATAGAGACTCCCATTCGGTGGGAGCAGTTCTTC
CASSPIETPIRWEQFF
>TRBJ2-3|TRBV5-1|TRBD1|-
TGCGCCAGCAGTTTTAATCCGGGACAGGGGCCCTTATCTGGCACAGATACGCAGTATTTT
CASSFNPGQGPLSGTDTQYF
>TRBJ2-1|TRBV9|-|-
TGTGCCAGCAGCCCCGGTGGTGAGCAGTTCTTC
CASSPGGEQFF
>TRBJ1-5|TRBV2|-|-
TGTGCCAGCAGTGTTTGGGGGCTCAGCAATCAGCCCCAGCATTTT
CASSVWGLSNQPQHF
>TRBJ2-1|TRBV4-3|-|-
TGCGCCAGCAGCCCCTCCCCCAGCGAGTACTACAATGAGCAGTTCTTC
CASSPSPSEYYNEQFF
>TRBJ2-1|TRBV23-1|TRBD1|once
TGCGCCAGCATTCTACACAGGGGCTACAATGAGCAGTTCTTC
CASILHRGYNEQFF
>TRBJ1-3|TRBV27|-|-
TGTGCCAGCAGGGACCGTACCGGAAACACCATATATTTT
CASRDRTGNTIYF
>TRBJ2-3|TRBV9|TRBD2|-
TGTGCCAGCAGCGTAAGACTAGCGGGAGGGCCGAACACAGATACGCAGTATTTT
CASSVRLAGGPNTDTQYF
>TRBJ2-3|TRBV2|TRBD2|-
TGTGCCTCCCCCCCGACTAGCAGCACAGATACGCAGTATTTT
CASPPTSSTDTQYF
>TRBJ1-2|TRBV7-8|TRBD1|-
TGTGCCAGCAGCTTAGTCGTAACAGGGGATGGAGTGGATCCTAACTATGGCTACACCTTC
CASSLVVTGDGVDPNYGYTF
>TRBJ2-7|TRBV4-2|-|-
TGTGCCAGCAGCCAAGTCGTGGAATCCTACGAGCAGTACTTC
CASSQVVESYEQYF
>TRBJ2-7|TRBV29-1|TRBD1|-
TGCAGCGTTGAAGGACAGGGGATGAATTACTACGAGCAGTACTTC
CSVEGQGMNYYEQYF
>TRBJ1-5|TRBV5-6|-|once
TGTGCCAGCAGCTTGCTCCAAACGAATCAGCCCCAGCATTTT
CASSLLQTNQPQHF
>TRBJ2-7|TRBV4-3|TRBD1|-
TGCGCCAGCAGCCAGGCATCACAGGGGAAGGGCTCTTACGAGCAGTACTTC
CASSQASQGKGSYEQYF
>TRBJ1-1|TRBV28|TRBD1|once
TGTGCCGGAAAAAGGGACAGCCTGAACACTGAAGCTTTCTTT
CAGKRDSLNTEAFF
>TRBJ2-5|TRBV25-1|-|-
TGTGCCAGCAGTGTCCGGGACTTTCAGTACCAAGAGACCCAGTACTTC
CASSVRDFQYQETQYF
>TRBJ2-1|TRBV9|-|-
TGTGCCAGCAGCGCCCGGGGCTACGACAATGAGCAGTTCTTC
CASSARGYDNEQFF
>TRBJ2-1|TRBV5-1|-|-
TGCGCCAGCAGGGGGGACGTCTCAGGTGAGCAGTTCTTC
CASRGDVSGEQFF
>TRBJ2-7|TRBV21-1|-|once
TGTGCCAGTACCAATCGACAGGGGGCATCCTGCGAGCAGTACTTC
CASTNRQGASCEQYF
>TRBJ2-1|TRBV5-5|-|-
TGTGCCAGCACCCTCCCCAGGGGGAGGGATGAGCAGTTCTTC
CASTLPRGRDEQFF
>TRBJ2-3|TRBV10-3|-|-
TGTGCCATCAGTGACCCTAGCGGCACAGATACGCAGTATTTT
CAISDPSGTDTQYF
>TRBJ1-2|TRBV6-5|TRBD1|once
TGTGCCAGCAGTCTGGGGACAGTCCCTAACTATGGCTACACCTTC
CASSLGTVPNYGYTF
>TRBJ2-7|TRBV5-1|TRBD1|-
TGCGCCAGCAGCTTGGCACAGGGGGGCGCCTACGAGCAGTACTTC
CASSLAQGGAYEQYF
>TRBJ2-1|TRBV7-9|-|-
TGTGCCAGCAGCTTAGCCCAGGGAAACGACAATGAGCAGTTCTTC
CASSLAQGNDNEQFF
>TRBJ2-7|TRBV10-2|-|-
TGCGCCAGCACCTGGGGGGAGGGGGCCCTCGAGCAGTACTTC
CASTWGEGALEQYF
>TRBJ2-7|TRBV5-6|TRBD1|-
TGTGCCAGCAGCTTGGGGTTTACAGGGGCCGTCTCCTACGAGCAGTACTTC
CASSLGFTGAVSYEQYF
>TRBJ1-4|TRBV27|TRBD1|-
TGTGCCAGCAAATACCGGGACAGATATAATGAAAAACTGTTTTTT
CASKYRDRYNEKLFF
>TRBJ1-2|TRBV2|-|-
TGTGCCAGCAATCGAGGGGGAGGCTACACCTTC
CASNRGGGYTF
>TRBJ2-1|TRBV7-2|-|-
TGTGCCAGCAGCTTAGCGGGGGAACAAATAGGTTACAATGAGCAGTTCTTC
CASSLAGEQIGYNEQFF
>TRBJ1-5|TRBV27|-|-
TGTGCCAGCAGTTCCACACATTCAGGGGGCAATCAGCCCCAGCATTTT
CASSSTHSGGNQPQHF
>TRBJ2-5|TRBV19|TRBD2|-
TGTGCCAGTAGTATAACGATACGGACTAGCGGGAGCAGGGAGACCCAGTACTTC
CASSITIRTSGSRETQYF
>TRBJ2-7|TRBV29-1|TRBD2|-
TGCAGCGGACTAGCAGGCAGCTACGAGCAGTACTTC
CSGLAGSYEQYF
>TRBJ2-3|TRBV7-9|-|-
TGTGCCAGCAGCTTTCCGAGGGGTTTTAGCACAGATACGCAGTATTTT
CASSFPRGFSTDTQYF
>TRBJ2-3|TRBV11-3|TRBD2|-
TGTGCCAGCAGCGCTGGACTAGCGGGAGCCTCTTCCAGCACAGATACGCAGTATTTT
CASSAGLAGASSSTDTQYF
>TRBJ2-7|TRBV6-5|-|-
TGTGCCAGCAGTTACGGGAGTGACCCCTCCTACGAGCAGTACTTC
CASSYGSDPSYEQYF
>TRBJ2-7|TRBV29-1|-|-
TGCAGCGTTGCGGGGTTAAGGGAGCAGTACTTC
CSVAGLREQYF
>TRBJ1-1|TRBV19|-|-
TGTGCCAGTAGTATTTCCGGGGGAGGAGCTTTCTTT
CASSISGGGAFF
>TRBJ2-6|TRBV6-1|-|-
TGTGCCAGCAGTGACAGGGCTGGGGCCAACGTCCTGACTTTC
CASSDRAGANVLTF
>TRBJ1-3|TRBV4-3|TRBD1|-
TGCGCCAGCAGCCAAACCAGGGGGTCTGGAAACACCATATATTTT
CASSQTRGSGNTIYF
>TRBJ2-7|TRBV4-2|-|-
TGTGCCAGCAGCCAAGTCGGACAAGACTACGAGCAGTACTTC
CASSQVGQDYEQYF
>TRBJ2-1|TRBV5-6|TRBD1|-
TGTGCCAGCAGAACAGGGGTCACTGAGCAGTTCTTC
CASRTGVTEQFF
>TRBJ2-3|TRBV7-9|-|-
TGTGCCAGCAACGAAAAAGACGGAGACACAGATACGCAGTATTTT
CASNEKDGDTDTQYF
>TRBJ1-1|TRBV28|-|-
TGTGCCAGCAGTTGGGCCACTGAAGCTTTCTTT
CASSWATEAFF
>TRBJ1-1|TRBV6-1|-|-
TGTGCCAGCAGTGAAGACGGGGTTGGGGGGTACACTGAAGCTTTCTTT
CASSEDGVGGYTEAFF
>TRBJ2-3|TRBV5-6|TRBD1|once
TGTGCCAGCACGCTACCGGGGACAGGGATAGGTACGCAGTATTTT
CASTLPGTGIGTQYF
>TRBJ2-5|TRBV5-6|-|once
TGTGCCAGCAGCTTGGGGGGGCTAGCGATTTTGGAGACCCAGTACTTC
CASSLGGLAILETQYF
>TRBJ2-7|TRBV29-1|TRBD1|-
TGCAGCGCCGGACAGGGAGGCGAGCAGTACTTC
CSAGQGGEQYF
>TRBJ1-3|TRBV13|-|-
TGTGCCAGCAGCTTAGTGGACTTCAGAAACACCATATATTTT
CASSLVDFRNTIYF
>TRBJ1-1|TRBV7-9|-|-
TGTGCCAGCAGCTTAGGGGGGCTGGGGACGGAGGAAGATGAAGCTTTCTTT
CASSLGGLGTEEDEAFF